This passage covers 21 T cell receptor beta chains from one sample sequenced in a study of shared clonotypes between healthy human individuals. Generated by immunoSEQ multiplex PCR, the TCRdb table keeps only in-frame clones and is missing some. The repertoire holds a few million clones, with more than 85% as singletons. The sample comprised naive CD4+ T cells from PBMCs. The subset denotes: CD45RA+ positively selected. The receptors derive from a man younger than 30 in good health. Some clones in this sample may be carry-over from other donors' samples.

The genes are TRBV9 and TRBJ2-1; D unclear. V lost 2 bases and J 0 bases, leaving 9 bases between the germline ends. CDR3 length: 15 amino acids. In germline, CDR1 is SGDLS, CDR2 YYNGEE. The CDR3, as DNA: TGTGCCAGCAGCGTCATGGCGAACTCCTACAATGAGCAGTTCTTC. Translation: CASSVMANSYNEQFF.

This chain uses TRBV6-6 with TRBJ1-2; 10 bases line up with TRBD1. V lost 7 bases to trimming and J lost 2 bases; unmatched junction nucleotides: 4. CDR1 and CDR2 (germline): MNHNY, SVGAGI (reference sequence). The CDR3 length is 14 residues. CDR3 protein: CASTKDRGNYGYTF. The CDR3 DNA is TGTGCCAGCACAAAGGACAGGGGGAACTATGGCTACACCTTC.

The chain combines TRBV2 with TRBJ2-1, with 7 bases lining up with TRBD2. J lost 8 bases, V lost 7 bases, and 14 bases had no gene match. The CDR3 covers 15 residues. CDR1 is SNHLY and CDR2 is FYNNEI in the germline V gene. CDR3 amino acids: CASTREAGLSDEQFF. The CDR3 DNA is TGTGCCAGCACCCGGGAAGCGGGATTGTCAGATGAGCAGTTCTTC.

The chain combines TRBV11-2 with TRBJ1-3; possible D gene TRBD1, 6 bases. Looked up from germline, CDR1 is SGHAT and CDR2 is FQNNGV. The CDR3 contains 13 residues. The ends were cut back, 3 bases at V and 9 bases at J, with 12 bases in the middle. CDR3 bases: TGTGCCAGCAGCTTTGACGAGGGGGGCACCATATATTTT. Translating gives CASSFDEGGTIYF. Variable domain in full (rest from reference TRBV11-2 and TRBJ1-3): EAGVAQSPRYKIIEKRQSVAFWCNPISGHATLYWYQQILGQGPKLLIQFQNNGVVDDSQLPKDRFSAERLKGVDSTLKIQPAKLEDSAVYLCASSFDEGGTIYFGEGSWLTVV.

The chain combines TRBV5-1 with TRBJ1-4; weak D call: TRBD1 (5 bases). The CDR3 is 14 residues long. Germline V gene data show CDR1 as SGHRS and CDR2 as YFSETQ. V lost 4 bases and J lost 6, with 13 bases in between. Here the CDR3 DNA reads TGCGCCAGCAGCGACCCTCAGGGAGATGAAAAACTGTTTTTT. Translation gives CASSDPQGDEKLFF.

This chain joins TRBV11-2 and TRBJ2-7, with TRBD2 as a possible D gene (6 bases). V was trimmed by 5 bases and J by 4 bases, leaving 18 bases between them. The CDR3 covers 15 residues. CDR1 and CDR2 (germline): SGHAT, FQNNGV. In nucleotides, the CDR3 is TGTGCCAGCAGCCCGATAACGGGACTCAGATACGAGCAGTACTTC. Translating gives CASSPITGLRYEQYF. Drawing the rest from reference TRBV11-2 and TRBJ2-7, the complete variable domain is EAGVAQSPRYKIIEKRQSVAFWCNPISGHATLYWYQQILGQGPKLLIQFQNNGVVDDSQLPKDRFSAERLKGVDSTLKIQPAKLEDSAVYLCASSPITGLRYEQYFGPGTRLTVT.

J is TRBJ1-2 and V is TRBV14; 12 bases map to TRBD1. In germline, CDR1 is SGHDN, CDR2 FVKESK. Losses at the gene ends were 0 bases for V and 8 bases for J; bases not matched to a gene: 22. The CDR3 has 21 amino acids. CDR3 residues: CASSQDVDLGNAGQGARGYTF. The CDR3 DNA reads TGTGCCAGCAGCCAAGATGTTGATTTGGGGAACGCGGGACAGGGGGCGCGCGGCTACACCTTC.

The chain joins TRBV6-5 to TRBJ1-5; unclear D gene. This CDR3 has 14 amino acids. The V and J ends lost 5 bases and 7 bases respectively, with 15 bases between them. In germline, CDR1 is MNHEY, CDR2 SVGAGI. The CDR3, as DNA: TGTGCCAGCAGTCCCCTAGCACAAGGCCAGCCCCAGCATTTT. This gives the protein CASSPLAQGQPQHF.

The sample holds one count of this clone. The chain couples TRBV14 to TRBJ2-7; 8 nucleotides line up with TRBD1. There are 17 residues in the CDR3. Germline V CDR1 and CDR2: SGHDN, FVKESK. Trimming removed 4 bases from V and 3 bases from J; junction bases left unmatched: 14. As DNA, the CDR3 is TGTGCCAGCAGCCCCTTGGGTCAGGGGGCGACTATCTACGAGCAGTACTTC. Its translation: CASSPLGQGATIYEQYF.

CDR3 in amino acids: CASSYGGGRGSYEQYF. CDR3 nucleotides: TGTGCCAGCAGTTACGGGGGCGGACGGGGCTCCTACGAGCAGTACTTC. The chain links TRBV6-5 to TRBJ2-7; perhaps TRBD1 as D (6 bases). Trimming cost V 2 bases and J 0 bases, with 14 bases left between them. The CDR3 totals 16 residues. From germline, CDR1 is MNHEY and CDR2 SVGAGI.

V and J are TRBV9 and TRBJ1-2, with unresolved D. Germline CDR1 and CDR2: SGDLS and YYNGEE. The germline V and J ends were trimmed by 2 bases and 8 bases, with 22 bases remaining between them. This CDR3 has 16 residues. DNA for the CDR3: TGTGCCAGCAGCGTCGGATCCCGGACGGGCGCCGGGGGCTACACCTTC. It is translated as CASSVGSRTGAGGYTF.

The count of this clone is one. The chain is built from TRBV7-2 and TRBJ2-1, with 13 bases that match TRBD2. V was clipped by 5 bases and J by 4 bases; unmatched bases: 8. Germline-derived CDR1 and CDR2 are SGHTA and FQGNSA. This CDR3 contains 17 residues. In nucleotides, the CDR3 is TGTGCCAGCAGCCGTACACTAGCGGGAGGGGGGTACAATGAGCAGTTCTTC. It specifies CASSRTLAGGGYNEQFF.

V usage is TRBV11-2 and J usage is TRBJ2-1, with 10 bases that match TRBD2. V was pared by 5 bases and J by 4 bases, with 5 bases of the junction left unmatched. CDR3 length: 15 residues. Germline V CDR1 and CDR2: SGHAT, FQNNGV. The CDR3 DNA follows: TGTGCCAGCAGCCGCGGGGGACTAGCGTACAATGAGCAGTTCTTC. Residues: CASSRGGLAYNEQFF.

This clone was counted between two and nine times. The rearrangement uses TRBV9 and TRBJ1-1, with D unclear. Germline V gene lookup returns CDR1 SGDLS and CDR2 YYNGEE. V shed 2 bases and J shed 2 bases, with 7 bases lying between them. The CDR3 covers 13 residues. CDR3 bases: TGTGCCAGCAGCGTCAAACAAAACACTGAAGCTTTCTTT. Protein: CASSVKQNTEAFF.

The chain recombines TRBV25-1 with TRBJ2-7, with D possibly TRBD2 on 6 matching bases. Germline V gene lookup returns CDR1 MGHDK and CDR2 SYGVNS. Trimming took off 6 bases at V and 0 bases at J, with 12 bases between the two ends. The CDR3 runs to 14 residues. CDR3 region: CASSGSFVSYEQYF. DNA of the CDR3: TGTGCCAGCAGCGGGAGCTTTGTCTCCTACGAGCAGTACTTC.

This clone turned up a few times. This chain uses TRBV10-3 with TRBJ1-1; possible D gene TRBD1, 6 bases. Trimming took off 6 bases at V and 4 bases at J, with 15 bases between the two ends. Germline-derived CDR1 and CDR2 are ENHRY and SYGVKD. The CDR3 contains 14 residues. This chain's CDR3 is CAIRNRVRGTEAFF. Here the CDR3 DNA reads TGTGCCATCAGGAACAGGGTGCGGGGCACTGAAGCTTTCTTT.

V gene TRBV9 combines with J gene TRBJ2-1, with 7 bases lining up with TRBD2. The CDR3 consists of 15 residues. The germline V gene has CDR1 SGDLS and CDR2 YYNGEE. Trimming took 3 bases from V and 10 from J; bases not matched to a gene: 13. The CDR3 reads CASSDVGSGRGEQFF. CDR3 DNA sequence: TGTGCCAGCAGCGACGTAGGTAGTGGGCGGGGGGAGCAGTTCTTC.

This clone occurred once. The V gene is TRBV5-1, the J gene TRBJ2-5; TRBD1 is a possible D gene (5 bases). Looked up from germline, CDR1 is SGHRS and CDR2 is YFSETQ. The CDR3 covers 15 residues. Trimming took 4 bases from V and 0 from J, leaving 13 bases between them. The CDR3 reads CASSPGHPNQETQYF. The CDR3 DNA is TGCGCCAGCAGCCCCGGACATCCTAACCAAGAGACCCAGTACTTC.

This chain joins TRBV15 and TRBJ2-6, with D hard to call. The ends were cut back, 0 bases at V and 0 bases at J, with 12 bases in the middle. Germline loops: CDR1 LNHNV, CDR2 YYDKDF (reference sequence). There are 18 residues in the CDR3. CDR3 nucleotides: TGTGCCACCAGCAGAGAGGTACTATCCAGCTCTGGGGCCAACGTCCTGACTTTC. This codes for CATSREVLSSSGANVLTF.

This clone was seen only a few times. The rearrangement uses TRBV2 and TRBJ2-1, with D tentatively TRBD1 (5 bases). This CDR3 spans 13 amino acids. V was trimmed by 8 bases and J by 10 bases, leaving 18 bases between them. The germline V gene has CDR1 SNHLY and CDR2 FYNNEI. The CDR3 reads CASVPSRVVEQFF. The CDR3 nucleotides are TGTGCCAGCGTCCCATCCAGGGTTGTCGAGCAGTTCTTC.

This CDR3 is CASSQGLDSTQYF. The CDR3 nucleotides read TGTGCCAGCAGTCAGGGCTTAGATTCTACGCAGTATTTT. The chain uses TRBV28 and TRBJ2-3, with a tentative D call TRBD1 (5 bases). The CDR3 length is 13 residues. Germline V gives CDR1 MDHEN, CDR2 SYDVKM. Trimming cost V 5 bases and J 8 bases, with 14 bases left between them.